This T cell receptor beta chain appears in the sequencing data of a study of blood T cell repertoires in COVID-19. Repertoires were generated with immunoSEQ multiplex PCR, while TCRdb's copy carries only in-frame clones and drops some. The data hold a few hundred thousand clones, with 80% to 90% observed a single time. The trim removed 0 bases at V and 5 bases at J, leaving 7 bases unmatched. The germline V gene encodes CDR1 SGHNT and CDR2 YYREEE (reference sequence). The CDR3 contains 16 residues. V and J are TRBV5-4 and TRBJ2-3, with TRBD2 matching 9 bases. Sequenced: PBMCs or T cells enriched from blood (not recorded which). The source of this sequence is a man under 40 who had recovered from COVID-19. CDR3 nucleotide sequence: TGTGCCAGCAGCTTGGGACTAGCGGTGGGTGAAGATACGCAGTATTTT. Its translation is CASSLGLAVGEDTQYF.